This T cell receptor beta chain was obtained from a study of blood T cell repertoires in COVID-19. Libraries were prepared by immunoSEQ multiplex PCR; TCRdb keeps only in-frame clonotypes and omits some of them. This sample has 200,000 to 250,000 clones; under 85% occur once, and the top ten carry about 8.3%. Per the germline V gene, CDR1 is MNHEY and CDR2 is SVGAGI. CDR3 length: 16 residues. Losses at the gene ends were 0 bases for V and 5 bases for J; bases not matched to a gene: 8. The sample consisted of peripheral blood. The clonotype comes from a woman aged 80 or over with COVID-19, enrolled during active disease. This rearrangement joins TRBV6-5 to TRBJ1-1, with 8 bases lining up with TRBD1. CDR3 sequence: CASSYSVRTGRTEAFF. CDR3 coding DNA: TGTGCCAGCAGTTACTCTGTCAGGACAGGGAGGACTGAAGCTTTCTTT.